These 8 T cell receptor beta chains were sequenced from one sample in a study of graft-versus-host responses after intestinal transplantation. Clones were sequenced by immunoSEQ multiplex PCR, and TCRdb holds only the in-frame ones, with some missing. The data contain about 25,000 clones, roughly 94% of them singletons. Here the sequenced sample was PBMCs, taken 156 days after intestinal transplant. These receptors all stem from a human patient who received an intestinal transplant, so some T cells may come from the graft donor.

The rearrangement joins TRBV27 to TRBJ2-2; tentative D call: TRBD1 (5 bases). The CDR3 loop spans 16 amino acids. CDR1 and CDR2 from the germline V gene are MNHEY and SMNVEV (reference sequence). Trimming pared 5 bases from V and 6 bases from J, leaving 19 bases between. The CDR3 loop reads CASSPEKIRVPGELFF. CDR3 DNA: TGTGCCAGCAGTCCAGAGAAAATCAGGGTTCCCGGGGAGCTGTTTTTT.

The chain joins TRBV27 to TRBJ2-7; a possible D gene is TRBD2 (7 bases). Trimming removed 4 bases at V and 1 base at J, with 11 bases between. The CDR3 is made up of 14 amino acids. Germline assignment: CDR1 MNHEY and CDR2 SMNVEV (reference sequence). CDR3 sequence (DNA): TGTGCCAGCAGTTACGGGGGGCAGTCCTACGAGCAGTACTTC. Amino acid sequence: CASSYGGQSYEQYF.

As concerns this clone: This specimen includes other DNA sequences encoding the same CDR3. V gene TRBV7-6 combines with J gene TRBJ2-5; D unclear. Trimming shortened V by 3 bases and J by 4 bases, and 18 bases separated the two germline ends. Germline CDR1 and CDR2: SGHVS and FNYEAQ. CDR3 length: 16 amino acids. In DNA form, the CDR3 reads TGTGCCAGCAGCTTGACCCCAAGCAACGAAGGAGAGACCCAGTACTTC. Protein sequence: CASSLTPSNEGETQYF.

This sequence joins TRBV4-2 and TRBJ2-3, with 9 bases aligning to TRBD2. V dropped 1 base and J dropped 2; count of bases not matched to a gene: 10. CDR1 LGHNA and CDR2 YNFKEQ come from the germline V gene. The CDR3 loop spans 18 amino acids. This chain's CDR3 is CASSQGEFLAGLTDTQYF. Written as DNA, the CDR3 is TGTGCCAGCAGCCAAGGCGAGTTCCTAGCGGGGCTCACAGATACGCAGTATTTT.

The genes are TRBV12-5 and TRBJ2-6; D ambiguous. The germline V gene has CDR1 LGHNT and CDR2 FRNRAP. This CDR3 has 16 amino acids. V dropped 0 bases and J dropped 2 bases, with 8 bases sitting between them. The DNA of the CDR3 is TGTGCTAGTGGTTTGGTAAGGGCGGCTGGGGCCAACGTCCTGACTTTC. This gives the protein CASGLVRAAGANVLTF. The variable domain in full, with the rest retrieved from reference TRBV12-5 and TRBJ2-6, is DARVTQTPRHKVTEMGQEVTMRCQPILGHNTVFWYRQTMMQGLELLAYFRNRAPLDDSGMPKDRFSAEMPDATLATLKIQPSEPRDSAVYFCASGLVRAAGANVLTFGAGSRLTVL.

This chain uses TRBV18 with TRBJ2-1; TRBD1 agrees at 7 bases. V trimming: 4 bases; J trimming: 1 base; junction bases outside the gene matches: 16. Germline-derived CDR1 and CDR2 are KGHSH and LQKENI. The CDR3 is 19 amino acids. The CDR3 DNA reads TGTGCCAGCTCACAACGTCGGTCACAGGGGCGACTATCCTACAATGAGCAGTTCTTC. It specifies CASSQRRSQGRLSYNEQFF.

The chain uses TRBV6-4 and TRBJ2-1; 7 nucleotides match TRBD1. The ends lost 5 bases at V and 15 bases at J; junction bases unmatched: 10. This CDR3 spans 12 amino acids. Germline CDR1 is MRHNA and CDR2 is SNTAGT. Written as DNA, the CDR3 is TGTGCCAGCAGTATCCAAAACAGGGGTTGGTTCTTC. Protein sequence: CASSIQNRGWFF.

The genes are TRBV28 and TRBJ1-5; TRBD1 matches at 10 bases. The J segment lost 1 base and the V segment lost 2 bases, leaving 5 bases of the junction unmatched. This CDR3 contains 17 residues. The germline gives CDR1 MDHEN, CDR2 SYDVKM. The DNA for the CDR3 is TGTGCCAGCAGTTTAGGACAGGGGGGTTGGAGCAATCAGCCCCAGCATTTT. This codes for CASSLGQGGWSNQPQHF.